These 15 T cell receptor beta chains came from one sample sequenced in a study of T cell responses to AZD1222 COVID-19 vaccine. Using immunoSEQ multiplex PCR, the repertoire was profiled, and TCRdb retains in-frame clones only, with some absent. Here the sample spans about 130,000 clones, about 87% being singletons. Source: peripheral blood, taken on day 0 of AZD1222 vaccination. The receptors were gathered from an adult in good health.

The chain uses TRBV27 and TRBJ2-3; tentative D call: TRBD1 (6 bases). Looked up from germline, CDR1 is MNHEY and CDR2 is SMNVEV (reference sequence). V lost 7 bases, J lost 2 bases, and 16 bases lay in between. The CDR3 has 15 amino acids. CDR3 protein: CASKRGQPSTDTQYF. CDR3 coding DNA: TGTGCCAGCAAGAGGGGACAACCTTCCACAGATACGCAGTATTTT.

This clone showed up just once. The chain has TRBV19 and TRBJ1-6, with a possible D match to TRBD1 (6 bases). V lost 5 bases, J lost 9 bases, and 14 bases lay in between. CDR1 is LNHDA and CDR2 is SQIVND in the germline V gene (reference sequence). CDR3 size: 14 residues. The CDR3 sequence is CASSQTGLSSPLHF. Here the CDR3 DNA reads TGTGCCAGTAGTCAGACAGGTTTGAGTTCACCCCTCCACTTT. The full variable domain, its missing parts supplied by reference TRBV19 and TRBJ1-6, is DGGITQSPKYLFRKEGQNVTLSCEQNLNHDAMYWYRQDPGQGLRLIYYSQIVNDFQKGDIAEGYSVSREKKESFPLTVTSAQKNPTAFYLCASSQTGLSSPLHFGNGTRLTVT.

This clone showed up just once. V and J are TRBV11-2 and TRBJ1-3; D gene unclear. V was shortened by 5 bases and J by 7 bases, with 9 bases between the two germline ends. This CDR3 is 12 amino acids long. CDR1 and CDR2 from the germline V gene are SGHAT and FQNNGV. CDR3 bases: TGTGCCAGCAGCATCCTCGTGAACACCATATATTTT. Its protein product is CASSILVNTIYF.

CDR3 loop: CASSLVGAGNTIYF. CDR3 DNA sequence: TGTGCCAGCAGCTTGGTCGGGGCTGGAAACACCATATATTTT. This chain joins TRBV5-5 and TRBJ1-3; D gene ambiguous. V was cut by 0 bases and J by 2 bases, with 6 bases left in between. The CDR3 length is 14 residues. The V gene's germline CDR1 is SGHKS and CDR2 YYEKEE (reference sequence).

The J gene is TRBJ2-7, the V gene TRBV7-7; 10 bases line up with TRBD2. Trimming cost V 1 base and J 4 bases; bases outside gene matches: 4. This CDR3 contains 15 residues. The germline gives CDR1 SSHAT, CDR2 FNYEAQ (reference sequence). The chain's CDR3 is CASSLGLAGVYEQYF. The CDR3 DNA is TGTGCCAGCAGCTTAGGTCTAGCGGGAGTGTACGAGCAGTACTTC. The variable domain in full, with the rest retrieved from reference TRBV7-7 and TRBJ2-7, is GAGVSQSPRYKVTKRGQDVTLRCDPISSHATLYWYQQALGQGPEFLTYFNYEAQPDKSGLPSDRFSAERPEGSISTLTIQRTEQRDSAMYRCASSLGLAGVYEQYFGPGTRLTVT.

The rearrangement links TRBV6-5 to TRBJ1-2; D possibly corresponds to TRBD1 (5 bases). This CDR3 has 15 amino acids. The ends were cut back, 0 bases at V and 4 bases at J, with 12 bases in the middle. Germline assignment: CDR1 MNHEY and CDR2 SVGAGI. For the CDR3, the DNA is TGTGCCAGCAGTTACTCGGGGGTTAAGGGCTATGGCTACACCTTC. Its translation is CASSYSGVKGYGYTF.

This sequence joins TRBV24-1 and TRBJ1-2; D perhaps matches TRBD1 (6 bases). Looked up from germline, CDR1 is KGHDR and CDR2 is SFDVKD. This CDR3 is built from 12 residues. Trimming stripped 12 bases from V and 4 bases from J, with 14 bases between. CDR3 DNA sequence: TGTGCCTCCCTCGGGGGCCGCTATGGCTACACCTTC. Translated: CASLGGRYGYTF.

This chain connects TRBV6-5 to TRBJ1-6, with D maybe TRBD1 (5 bases). The V gene lost 8 bases and the J gene lost 0 bases, with 5 bases spanning the gap. The CDR3 sequence is 13 residues long. Germline V lookup: CDR1 MNHEY, CDR2 SVGAGI. CDR3 bases: TGTGCCAGCCAGGGCTCCTATAATTCACCCCTCCACTTT. This encodes CASQGSYNSPLHF.

This clone has a single count. The CDR3 bases are TGCGCCAGCAGCCAAGAACGCTACGGGATGAACACTGAAGCTTTCTTT. Its protein product is CASSQERYGMNTEAFF. The chain uses TRBV4-1 and TRBJ1-1; D not certain. The germline CDR1 and CDR2 sequences are MGHRA and YSYEKL. The CDR3 extends over 16 amino acids. V lost 0 bases and J 0 bases, leaving 11 bases between the germline ends.

The rearrangement links TRBV18 to TRBJ2-5, with a weak D call TRBD1 (5 bases). V was pared by 5 bases and J by 4 bases, with 14 bases between. This CDR3 comprises 14 residues. Germline V gene sequence: CDR1 KGHSH, CDR2 LQKENI. CDR3 sequence (DNA): TGTGCCAGCTCAAAGGACACCCCGGGAGAGACCCAGTACTTC. Protein: CASSKDTPGETQYF. Supplemented by reference TRBV18 and TRBJ2-5, the full variable domain reads NAGVMQNPRHLVRRRGQEARLRCSPMKGHSHVYWYRQLPEEGLKFMVYLQKENIIDESGMPKERFSAEFPKEGPSILRIQQVVRGDSAAYFCASSKDTPGETQYFGPGTRLLVL.

The V gene is TRBV2, the J gene TRBJ1-2; no reliable D call. The CDR3 sequence is 9 residues long. Germline V CDR1 and CDR2: SNHLY, FYNNEI. Trimming removed 10 bases from V and 8 bases from J, with 8 bases in between. CDR3 amino acids: CATSRGYTF. The CDR3 nucleotides are TGTGCCACTTCACGAGGCTACACCTTC.

The chain combines TRBV20-1 with TRBJ1-2; D gene uncertain. Germline loops: CDR1 DFQATT, CDR2 SNEGSKA (reference sequence). There are 13 residues in the CDR3. Deletions cut 3 bases from V and 1 base from J, with 9 bases between. CDR3 amino acids: CSASNSFNYGYTF. CDR3 bases: TGCAGTGCTAGTAACAGTTTTAACTATGGCTACACCTTC.

V is TRBV7-2 and J is TRBJ1-6; 7 bases map to TRBD1. The length of the CDR3 is 17 residues. J lost 3 bases, V lost 1 base, and 6 bases had no gene match. Germline CDR1 and CDR2: SGHTA and FQGNSA. CDR3 DNA: TGTGCCAGCAGCTTAGGGGGACAGACTATCTATAATTCACCCCTCCACTTT. This sequence encodes CASSLGGQTIYNSPLHF.

The chain links TRBV11-2 to TRBJ2-7; either TRBD1 or TRBD2 may fit D (5 bases each). The CDR3 runs to 15 residues. V lost 0 bases and J lost 3, with 12 bases in between. Germline values: CDR1 SGHAT, CDR2 FQNNGV. The CDR3 is CASSLEGTEDYEQYF. DNA for the CDR3: TGTGCCAGCAGCTTAGAAGGGACGGAAGACTACGAGCAGTACTTC.

The rearrangement uses TRBV13 and TRBJ2-7, with 13 nucleotides matching TRBD2. After removal of 5 bases from V and 2 bases from J, the junction contained 3 bases not matched to a gene. This CDR3 is 15 amino acids long. Per germline, CDR1 PRHDT and CDR2 FYEKMQ (reference sequence). Here the CDR3 DNA reads TGTGCCAGCAGCCTTGGACTAGCGGGGGCCTACGAGCAGTACTTC. This encodes CASSLGLAGAYEQYF.